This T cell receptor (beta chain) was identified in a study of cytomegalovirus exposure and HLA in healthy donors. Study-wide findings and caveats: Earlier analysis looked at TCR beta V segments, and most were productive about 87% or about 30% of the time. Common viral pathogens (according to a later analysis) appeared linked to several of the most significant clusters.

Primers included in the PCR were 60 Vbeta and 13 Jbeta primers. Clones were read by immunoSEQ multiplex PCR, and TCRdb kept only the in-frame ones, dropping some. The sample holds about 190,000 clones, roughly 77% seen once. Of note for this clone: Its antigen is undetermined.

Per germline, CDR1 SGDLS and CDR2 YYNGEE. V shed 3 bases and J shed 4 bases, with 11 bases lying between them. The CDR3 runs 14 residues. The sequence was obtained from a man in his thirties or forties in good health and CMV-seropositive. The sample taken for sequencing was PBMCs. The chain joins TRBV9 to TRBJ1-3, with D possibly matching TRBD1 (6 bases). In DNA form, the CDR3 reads TGTGCCAGCAGCGAAGGACAGCGGGGAAACACCATATATTTT. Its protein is CASSEGQRGNTIYF.